Listed below are T cell receptor beta chains from one sample, sequenced in a study of T-cell memory formation after mild COVID-19. TCRdb reprocessed the 5' RACE reads via MiXCR and lists one record per CDR3 protein. The sample lists around 180,000 distinct CDR3 sequences; about a sixth were seen once. Sequenced input: PBMCs or a T cell subset sorted from them (not recorded which). The receptors were sampled from an adult woman who had mild COVID-19 (a few samples of this study predate the infection). Cell type and time point are not known. CDR3s include the opening cysteine and the closing phenylalanine or tryptophan. D genes are given only for firm matches. Some rows have no size entry. The others give once, few or many, or a class for an expanded clone.

clone_size,d_call,j_call,v_call,cdr3_aa,cdr3_nt
NA,NA,TRBJ2-3,TRBV20-1,CSARDTRGTDTQYF,TGCAGTGCTAGGGATACGAGGGGGACAGATACGCAGTATTTT
NA,TRBD1,TRBJ1-2,TRBV20-1,CSAMFPGQGADGYTF,TGCAGTGCTATGTTCCCGGGACAGGGGGCGGATGGCTACACCTTC
NA,TRBD1,TRBJ2-7,TRBV12-3/TRBV12-4,CASSLSGTGAYEQYF,TGTGCCAGCAGTTTATCTGGGACAGGGGCCTACGAGCAGTACTTC
few,NA,TRBJ2-1,TRBV19,CASSWAARRLYNEQFF,TGTGCCAGTAGTTGGGCAGCGCGACGATTATACAATGAGCAGTTCTTC
few,NA,TRBJ1-5,TRBV12-3/TRBV12-4,CASSLRASNQPQHF,TGTGCCAGCAGTCTCCGGGCTTCTAATCAGCCCCAGCATTTT
NA,NA,TRBJ2-1,TRBV29-1,CSVANNEQFF,TGCAGCGTTGCCAACAATGAGCAGTTCTTC
NA,TRBD2,TRBJ2-5,TRBV5-1,CASSLGREATQYF,TGCGCCAGCAGCTTGGGTCGGGAGGCGACCCAGTACTTC
NA,TRBD2,TRBJ2-1,TRBV7-6,CASSLRVAGGMNEQFF,TGTGCCAGCAGCTTACGGGTAGCGGGAGGGATGAATGAGCAGTTCTTC
few,NA,TRBJ1-4,TRBV5-1,CASSLVGGADEKLFF,TGCGCCAGCAGCTTGGTCGGGGGGGCCGATGAAAAACTGTTTTTT
NA,TRBD2,TRBJ2-7,TRBV7-2,CASSPPAGGREQYF,TGTGCCAGCAGCCCACCGGCGGGAGGTCGCGAGCAGTACTTC
NA,NA,TRBJ2-1,TRBV12-3/TRBV12-4,CASSPSGGLYNEQFF,TGTGCCAGCAGTCCGTCTGGGGGGTTATACAATGAGCAGTTCTTC
NA,NA,TRBJ2-3,TRBV6-4,CASSDMGDTQYF,TGTGCCAGCAGTGACATGGGTGATACGCAGTATTTT
NA,TRBD2,TRBJ2-3,TRBV27,CASSLTRTRTDTQYF,TGTGCCAGCAGCCTGACCAGGACTAGAACAGATACGCAGTATTTT
many,NA,TRBJ2-1,TRBV7-2,CASSLRVGRSNEQFF,TGTGCCAGCAGCTTAAGGGTCGGGAGAAGCAATGAGCAGTTCTTC
few,TRBD1,TRBJ2-5,TRBV10-3,CAIRASGGEGETQYF,TGTGCCATCAGGGCTTCAGGGGGCGAAGGAGAGACCCAGTACTTC
once,NA,TRBJ2-1,TRBV11-2,CASSLGLRHEQFF,TGTGCCAGCAGCTTAGGTTTGCGGCATGAGCAGTTCTTC
NA,NA,TRBJ1-2,TRBV6-5,CASSYRGYGYTF,TGTGCCAGCAGTTACAGGGGCTATGGCTACACCTTC